This T cell receptor (beta chain) is drawn from a study of T cells in Graves' hyperthyroidism and ophthalmopathy. Study-level results: Blood also showed most of the thyroid clonotypes that were expanded above 0.001. From stable hyperthyroidism, ophthalmopathy was separated by a 13 V-J model.

This clonotype occurred many times. As yet, its antigen is unknown. It was considered stable Graves' hyperthyroidism when ophthalmopathy did not progress within 18 months. Authors of the study amplified TCR beta CDR3 regions from RNA transcripts. In the first-round RT-PCR of the TCR CDR3, the HTBI primer set was used. From the multiplex PCR reads, TCRdb called clonotypes with MiXCR, one entry per CDR3 protein. The sample holds around 500,000 distinct CDR3 sequences; 14% are singletons and the top ten take around 17%. Trimming stripped 0 bases from V and 1 base from J, with 10 bases between. This CDR3 is built from 15 residues. Germline V gene data show CDR1 as SGHRS and CDR2 as YFSETQ.

The sample taken for sequencing was blood. The receptor was derived from a woman in her late teens or twenties with Graves' hyperthyroidism. This chain connects TRBV5-1 to TRBJ2-5; tentatively, D is TRBD1 (5 bases). DNA of the CDR3: TGCGCCAGCAGCTTGGGGCTTGACAGCCAAGAGACCCAGTACTTC. Residues: CASSLGLDSQETQYF.